This T cell receptor beta chain was sequenced for a study of tumor-infiltrating lymphocytes in primary liver carcinoma. Extraction of RNA together with DNA used about 17-31 mg of unsorted bulk tissue. TCR beta cDNA was made from 400 to 600 ng total RNA with a constant-region primer. Library construction for TCR beta comprised three nested multiplex PCR rounds performed with slightly modified ARM-PCR. Primers for the first two PCR rounds were TRBV1-TRBV30 forward primers and a C-beta reverse primer (roughly 10 cycles per round). TCRdb reanalysed the multiplex PCR reads using MiXCR and keeps one entry per CDR3 protein. The sample consists of tens of thousands of distinct CDR3 sequences, 65% to 75% of them appearing once. This clonotype appeared many times. This CDR3 region has 14 residues. Per germline, CDR1 SQVTM and CDR2 ANQGSEA. Trimming left V 2 bases short and J 6 bases short, with 16 bases between.

This clonotype was obtained from a woman aged 60-70 years with primary liver carcinoma and hepatitis B virus infection. The rearrangement uses TRBV29-1 and TRBJ1-1, with D uncertain. Input material: liver tumor tissue from sampling region 4. Subset indicated: tumor region T4, right-lateral pole. The CDR3 DNA reads TGCAGCGTTGAACAATCGGGTGGAAGGGCTGAAGCTTTCTTT. Amino acids: CSVEQSGGRAEAFF.